The 9 T cell receptor beta chains listed next were all sequenced from one sample in a study of shared clonotypes between healthy human individuals (TCRdb year 2020). Receptor libraries were prepared by the immunoSEQ multiplex PCR assay. In TCRdb, the immuneACCESS table is reduced to in-frame sequences with V and J assigned. These tables do not hold every clone; where another copy was compared, an unresolved V gene accounts for under half, and the others remain unexplained. The sample table contains 450,000 or so clones; only one count was recorded for approximately 80% of them. The ten largest clonotypes hold more than 10% of the sample. The specimen sequenced was PBMCs. The receptors shown here come from a woman aged 40 to 49 in good health. Some clones in this sample may be carry-over from other donors' samples.

Notes on this clone: Since a far larger clone is one base different, this is likely a read error. The DNA is left out, because the CDR3 cannot be placed on it with certainty; the CDR3 is given as TCRdb lists it. This chain connects TRBV28 to TRBJ1-5. The V gene's germline CDR1 is MDHEN and CDR2 SYDVKM. The CDR3 contains 16 residues when both ends are counted. CDR3 loop: CASSTNVAFGNQPQRF.

In its sample, this clone was seen many times. The same CDR3 also results from other DNA sequences found in this sample. The CDR3 DNA sequence: TGTGCCAGCAGCCTACTAGCGGGAGGTAGCACAGATACGCAGTATTTT. Translated: CASSLLAGGSTDTQYF. The chain is built from TRBV11-2 and TRBJ2-3; 12 bases are shared with TRBD2. CDR3 length: 16 residues. The ends lost 5 bases at V and 0 bases at J; junction bases unmatched: 3. Germline loops: CDR1 SGHAT, CDR2 FQNNGV.

The rearrangement links TRBV6-4 to TRBJ1-1, with D maybe TRBD1 (5 bases). The CDR3 is 15 amino acids. Trimming removed 3 bases at V and 1 base at J, with 12 bases between. Per the germline V gene, CDR1 is MRHNA and CDR2 is SNTAGT. This chain's CDR3 is CASSDVWGENTEAFF. Here the CDR3 DNA reads TGTGCCAGCAGTGATGTGTGGGGGGAGAACACTGAAGCTTTCTTT.

About this clone: With only one base between it and a far larger clone, this is likely a read error. This sample also contains other DNA sequences that code for the same CDR3. The CDR3 protein is CAWSVAPRTNGWGRTEAFF. The CDR3 DNA is TGTGCCTGGAGTGTGGCCCCACGGACAAATGGATGGGGGCGGACTGAAGCTTTCTTT. The V and J genes are TRBV30 and TRBJ1-1, with a weak D call TRBD1 (6 bases). The CDR3 is 19 amino acids. The germline V gene encodes CDR1 GTSNPN and CDR2 SVGIG (reference sequence). The V end was cut by 0 bases, the J end by 5 bases, with 28 bases between. The full variable domain, rest sourced from reference TRBV30 and TRBJ1-1, is SQTIHQWPATLVQPVGSPLSLECTVEGTSNPNLYWYRQAAGRGLQLLFYSVGIGQISSEVPQNLSASRPQDRQFILSSKKLLLSDSGFYLCAWSVAPRTNGWGRTEAFFGQGTRLTVV.

The rearrangement links TRBV7-2 to TRBJ2-7; no reliable D call. V dropped 5 bases and J dropped 3 bases, with 14 bases sitting between them. This CDR3 is 14 amino acids long. Looked up from germline, CDR1 is SGHTA and CDR2 is FQGNSA. CDR3 residues: CASSPQRTSYEQYF. CDR3 nucleotide sequence: TGTGCCAGCAGCCCACAGAGAACCAGCTACGAGCAGTACTTC. The entire variable domain, with the rest obtained from reference TRBV7-2 and TRBJ2-7, is as follows: GAGVSQSPSNKVTEKGKDVELRCDPISGHTALYWYRQSLGQGLEFLIYFQGNSAPDKSGLPSDRFSAERTGGSVSTLTIQRTQQEDSAVYLCASSPQRTSYEQYFGPGTRLTVT.

Regarding this clone: A read error likely explains this, since a far larger clone differs by one base. Other DNA sequences in the sample encode the same CDR3. This chain links TRBV29-1 with TRBJ1-2, with D perhaps TRBD1 (5 bases). The CDR3 covers 15 residues. From germline, CDR1 is SQVTM and CDR2 ANQGSEA. The DNA for the CDR3 is TGCAGCGTTAATGAGGACGGCGGGGGTAACTATGGTTACACCTTC. Its translation is CSVNEDGGGNYGYTF.

This chain joins TRBV7-9 and TRBJ1-2; 10 bases fit TRBD1. CDR3 length equals 15 residues. J was trimmed by 4 bases and V by 5 bases; bases with no gene match: 7. In germline, CDR1 is SEHNR, CDR2 FQNEAQ (reference sequence). CDR3 sequence: CASSPRQGAGYGYTF. Here the CDR3 DNA reads TGTGCCAGCAGCCCCAGACAGGGGGCGGGCTATGGCTACACCTTC.

V usage is TRBV18 and J usage is TRBJ1-1, with TRBD1 matching over 8 bases. The CDR3 length is 13 residues. J was trimmed by 5 bases and V by 5 bases; bases with no gene match: 4. From germline, CDR1 is KGHSH and CDR2 LQKENI. The CDR3 DNA reads TGTGCCAGCTCATGGACAGGGTCGACTGAAGCTTTCTTT. Its translation is CASSWTGSTEAFF.

The gene calls are TRBV25-1 and TRBJ2-7; possibly TRBD1 for D (5 bases). Trimming took off 3 bases at V and 3 bases at J, with 9 bases between the two ends. This CDR3 region has 13 residues. Per the germline V gene, CDR1 is MGHDK and CDR2 is SYGVNS. The CDR3, as DNA: TGTGCCAGCAGTGACAGGGATCGCTACGAGCAGTACTTC. This translates into CASSDRDRYEQYF.